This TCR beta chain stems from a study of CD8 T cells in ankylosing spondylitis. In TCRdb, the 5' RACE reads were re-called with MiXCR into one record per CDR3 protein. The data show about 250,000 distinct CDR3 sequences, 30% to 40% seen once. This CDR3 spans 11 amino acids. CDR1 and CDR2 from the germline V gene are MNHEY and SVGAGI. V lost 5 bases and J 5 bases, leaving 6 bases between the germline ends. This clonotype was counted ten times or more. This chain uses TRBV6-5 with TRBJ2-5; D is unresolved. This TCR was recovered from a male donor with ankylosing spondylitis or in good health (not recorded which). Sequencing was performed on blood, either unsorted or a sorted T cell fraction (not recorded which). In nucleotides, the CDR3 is TGTGCCAGCAGTCAAGGGGAGACCCAGTACTTC. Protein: CASSQGETQYF.